The 17 T cell receptor beta chains below all came from one sample that was sequenced in a study of blood T cells in healthy people across ages. The authors ran a second PCR of about 7 to 12 cycles using a sample-barcoded 5' primer and a J-beta primer mix. MiXCR, applied by TCRdb to the 5' RACE reads, yields one record per CDR3 protein. The sample has 500,000 to 700,000 distinct CDR3 sequences; around 31% are singletons. What was sequenced was blood. Every receptor here comes from a woman over 75 in good health.

About this clonotype itself: Since a much larger clone is just one base distant, this may be a read error. The CDR3 DNA follows: TGTGCCAGCAGCTTAGATGGCGGGGGCTACGAGCAGTTCTTC. Translation: CASSLDGGGYEQFF. The chain joins TRBV7-9 to TRBJ2-1, with a possible D match to TRBD2 (7 bases). V dropped 1 base and J dropped 10 bases, with 14 bases sitting between them. The CDR3 length is 14 residues. Germline V gene data show CDR1 as SEHNR and CDR2 as FQNEAQ (reference sequence).

This clonotype was recorded many times. The chain links TRBV5-1 to TRBJ2-5; TRBD2 aligns across 13 bases. CDR1 SGHRS and CDR2 YFSETQ come from the germline V gene. The CDR3 consists of 18 residues. J was trimmed by 1 base and V by 0 bases; bases with no gene match: 6. This CDR3 reads CASSLGGLAGVGQETQYF. The DNA of the CDR3 is TGCGCCAGCAGCTTGGGTGGACTAGCGGGGGTCGGCCAAGAGACCCAGTACTTC.

This clonotype has just a few counts. The chain is built from TRBV4-2 and TRBJ1-2; D is unresolved. Germline V gene sequence: CDR1 LGHNA, CDR2 YNFKEQ. The CDR3 consists of 16 residues. V lost 1 base and J lost 8, with 20 bases in between. The CDR3, as DNA: TGTGCCAGCAGCCAAGTGTCAGCGGACTCCATTTCCGGCTACACCTTC. It is translated as CASSQVSADSISGYTF.

Comments on this clonotype: A read error may produce the germline difference seen at one junction end. This sequence joins TRBV7-3 and TRBJ2-3; a weak D match, TRBD2 (5 bases). This CDR3 is 15 amino acids long. Germline loops: CDR1 SGHTA, CDR2 FQGTGA. CDR3 bases: TGTGCCAGCAACTTAACCGGACTGAGCACAGATACGCAGTATTTT. Translation: CASNLTGLSTDTQYF.

This clonotype was seen at least ten times. The genes are TRBV7-9 and TRBJ2-2; 8 nucleotides agree with TRBD2. With V trimmed by 8 bases and J by 0 bases, 2 bases remained unmatched. CDR1 SEHNR and CDR2 FQNEAQ come from the germline V gene (reference sequence). The CDR3 covers 14 residues. As DNA, the CDR3 is TGTGCCAGCCCGGGAGGGCCGAACACCGGGGAGCTGTTTTTT. Protein: CASPGGPNTGELFF. The entire variable domain, with the rest obtained from reference TRBV7-9 and TRBJ2-2, is as follows: DTGVSQNPRHKITKRGQNVTFRCDPISEHNRLYWYRQTLGQGPEFLTYFQNEAQLEKSRLLSDRFSAERPKGSFSTLEIQRTEQGDSAMYLCASPGGPNTGELFFGEGSRLTVL.

This rearrangement joins TRBV2 to TRBJ2-7; possible D gene TRBD2, 5 bases. The CDR3 runs to 14 residues. The ends were cut back, 7 bases at V and 0 bases at J, with 13 bases in the middle. Germline CDR1 reads SNHLY; CDR2 reads FYNNEI. CDR3 in amino acids: CASTRAESSYEQYF. DNA for the CDR3: TGTGCCAGCACTCGAGCGGAGAGCTCCTACGAGCAGTACTTC.

Ten or more counts support this clonotype. The chain joins TRBV7-2 to TRBJ2-7; possible D gene TRBD1, 6 bases. This CDR3 is built from 15 residues. V lost 3 bases, J lost 0 bases, and 12 bases lay in between. Germline V gene data show CDR1 as SGHTA and CDR2 as FQGNSA. Written as DNA, the CDR3 is TGTGCCAGCAGCTTGGTCCGGGACAACTCCTACGAGCAGTACTTC. It encodes CASSLVRDNSYEQYF.

This clonotype has just a few counts. The chain recombines TRBV13 with TRBJ1-2; 8 bases line up with TRBD1. J gave up 5 bases and V 4 bases, and 9 bases lay outside the gene matches. The CDR3 has 15 amino acids. Germline values: CDR1 PRHDT, CDR2 FYEKMQ (reference sequence). CDR3 in amino acids: CASSSRDRRIYGYTF. The CDR3 DNA follows: TGTGCCAGCAGCTCCCGGGACAGGAGGATTTATGGCTACACCTTC.

This clonotype has more than one count but fewer than ten. A read error may be the cause here, since a much bigger clone is one base away. The V and J genes are TRBV5-1 and TRBJ2-5; TRBD2 agrees at 11 bases. The DNA end is a closer match to TRBJ2-4, so the J assignment may be wrong. CDR1 is SGHRS, CDR2 YFSETQ, per germline. The CDR3 is made up of 14 amino acids. CDR3 bases: TGCACCAGCAGCGAAACTAGCGGGAGCAACATTCAGTACTTC. Translation gives CTSSETSGSNIQYF.

This clonotype was detected ten times or more. The CDR3 is CASSIDGDRDTQYF. CDR3 bases: TGTGCCAGCAGCATTGACGGGGATCGAGATACGCAGTATTTT. The chain recombines TRBV9 with TRBJ2-3; TRBD2 is a possible D gene (5 bases). Deletions cut 4 bases from V and 5 bases from J, with 14 bases between. Germline lookup yields CDR1 SGDLS and CDR2 YYNGEE. This CDR3 region has 14 residues.

The rearrangement uses TRBV15 and TRBJ1-1, with D uncertain. V was cut by 0 bases and J by 3 bases, with 8 bases left in between. Germline CDR1 is LNHNV and CDR2 is YYDKDF (reference sequence). This CDR3 region has 14 residues. The CDR3 DNA sequence: TGTGCCACCAGCAGAGACGGGTCGGACACTGAAGCTTTCTTT. It specifies CATSRDGSDTEAFF.

Sample share makes this clonotype medium-sized. The V call is TRBV28, the J call TRBJ2-5; D is uncertain. V shed 4 bases and J shed 0 bases, with 15 bases lying between them. Germline CDR1 reads MDHEN; CDR2 reads SYDVKM. The CDR3 has 16 amino acids. The DNA of the CDR3 is TGTGCCAGCAGTTCGGGTTCCGCGGTGTACCAAGAGACCCAGTACTTC. Amino acids: CASSSGSAVYQETQYF. Looking up the rest from reference TRBV28 and TRBJ2-5 gives the full variable domain: DVKVTQSSRYLVKRTGEKVFLECVQDMDHENMFWYRQDPGLGLRLIYFSYDVKMKEKGDIPEGYSVSREKKERFSLILESASTNQTSMYLCASSSGSAVYQETQYFGPGTRLLVL.

The CDR3 loop reads CSAREGQGLYEQYF. The CDR3 bases are TGCAGTGCTAGAGAAGGACAGGGTCTCTACGAGCAGTACTTC. V and J are TRBV20-1 and TRBJ2-7; 8 bases match TRBD1. There are 14 residues in the CDR3. The trim removed 0 bases at V and 3 bases at J, leaving 4 bases unmatched. Per the germline V gene, CDR1 is DFQATT and CDR2 is SNEGSKA (reference sequence).

This clonotype appeared many times. J is TRBJ2-7 and V is TRBV4-3, with a tentative D call TRBD2 (6 bases). The length of the CDR3 is 15 residues. Per germline, CDR1 LGHNA and CDR2 YSLEER. Trimming removed 0 bases at V and 1 base at J, with 10 bases between. The CDR3 spells CASSQDGGESYEQYF. Written as DNA, the CDR3 is TGCGCCAGCAGCCAAGATGGAGGGGAATCCTACGAGCAGTACTTC.

This clonotype was seen ten or more times. At one boundary the junction diverges from the germline segment, which might be a read error. The CDR3 loop is CASRLDRNYGYTF. The DNA for the CDR3 is TGCGCCAGCAGATTGGACAGGAACTATGGCTACACCTTC. The chain employs TRBV5-1 and TRBJ1-2; 7 bases agree with TRBD1. The CDR3 covers 13 residues. Germline CDR1 and CDR2: SGHRS and YFSETQ. Full variable domain (outside the CDR3, taken from reference TRBV5-1 and TRBJ1-2): KAGVTQTPRYLIKTRGQQVTLSCSPISGHRSVSWYQQTPGQGLQFLFEYFSETQRNKGNFPGRFSGRQFSNSRSEMNVSTLELGDSALYLCASRLDRNYGYTFGSGTRLTVV.

As concerns this clonotype: A much larger clone sits a single nucleotide away, making a read error possible. The rearrangement joins TRBV20-1 to TRBJ2-7; TRBD2 matches at 7 bases. The CDR3 has 15 residues. The germline CDR1 and CDR2 sequences are DFQATT and SNEGSKA (reference sequence). The CDR3 DNA reads TGCAGTACTAGAGTGGGTCGGGGGGTCTCCTACGAGCAGTACTTC. It translates to CSTRVGRGVSYEQYF.

A word on this clonotype: With a much larger clone just one base away, this may be a read error. The chain recombines TRBV25-1 with TRBJ2-5; TRBD1 aligns across 7 bases. Germline V gene data show CDR1 as MGHDK and CDR2 as SYGVNS. The trim removed 1 base at V and 11 bases at J, leaving 13 bases unmatched. The CDR3 totals 15 residues. The chain's CDR3 is CASSEFTGVGSEQYF. CDR3 sequence (DNA): TGTGCCAGCAGTGAATTTACAGGGGTGGGGAGTGAGCAGTACTTC.